This T cell receptor (beta chain) was found in a study of T cell responses to AZD1222 COVID-19 vaccine. Notes on the study in general: Close to half of all spike-specific TCRs reportedly target regions of the variants that are unmutated.

In the case of this clone: Its antigen is unknown.

The V and J ends lost 7 bases and 3 bases respectively, with 10 bases between them. Germline V gives CDR1 LNHDA, CDR2 SQIVND (reference sequence). The CDR3 covers 13 residues. Repertoires were generated with immunoSEQ multiplex PCR, while TCRdb's copy carries only in-frame clones and drops some. The sample holds tens of thousands of clones, about 80% seen once. The chain carries TRBV19 and TRBJ1-5; D remains ambiguous. This specimen was peripheral blood, taken 28 days after the second AZD1222 dose. The sequence was collected from an adult who received the AZD1222 COVID-19 vaccine. In DNA form, the CDR3 reads TGTGCCAGTATGGGTCTGGTCAATCAGCCCCAGCATTTT. This translates into CASMGLVNQPQHF. Combining the CDR3 with reference TRBV19 and TRBJ1-5 gives the whole variable domain DGGITQSPKYLFRKEGQNVTLSCEQNLNHDAMYWYRQDPGQGLRLIYYSQIVNDFQKGDIAEGYSVSREKKESFPLTVTSAQKNPTAFYLCASMGLVNQPQHFGDGTRLSIL.